This T cell receptor beta chain was identified during a study of Graves' ophthalmopathy and Graves' hyperthyroidism. Study-wide background: Blood was drawn at initial diagnosis, before any treatment.

Researchers took RNA transcripts and amplified TCR beta CDR3 regions from them. Second-round multiplex PCR came after a first-round RT-PCR that employed HTBI primers. In TCRdb, the multiplex PCR reads were re-called with MiXCR into one record per CDR3 protein. In the table there are about half a million distinct CDR3 sequences, approximately 15% of which are singletons. This clonotype has a count of ten or more. Sequences were obtained from blood. The clonotype was recovered from a woman in her twenties or thirties with Graves' ophthalmopathy.

The CDR3 spells CASSESGIDTQYF. The CDR3 bases are TGTGCCAGCAGTGAAAGCGGGATAGATACGCAGTATTTT. This sequence joins TRBV6-4 and TRBJ2-3, with 7 bases matching TRBD2. The CDR3 is 13 amino acids. V shed 3 bases, J shed 5 bases, and the junction held 2 bases outside the gene matches. Looked up from germline, CDR1 is MRHNA and CDR2 is SNTAGT.